This T cell receptor beta chain was profiled in a study of CD8+ T cells in alopecia areata. At the level of the study: Tofacitinib administration persisted for 6 to 18 months, succeeded by 6 months off drug.

Extraction of RNA preceded its reverse transcription into cDNA, which served as the sequencing template. Assay: immunoSEQ multiplex PCR; the TCRdb copy retains only in-frame clones and omits some. The table records about 42,000 clones, about three fifths of them present only once. Comment on this clone: Its specificity is not known.

Documented treatment: oral pan-JAK inhibitor, 5-10 mg twice daily. Study conclusions and caveats: Scalp clonality dropped significantly under tofacitinib, as did expanded CD8+ top-100 clones.

V shed 7 bases and J shed 4 bases, with 22 bases lying between them. Germline V gene sequence: CDR1 SQVTM, CDR2 ANQGSEA. The CDR3 has 15 residues. This clonotype was obtained from a human donor with alopecia areata. The chain has TRBV29-1 and TRBJ1-1, with D possibly matching TRBD1 (5 bases). The sequencing used CD8+ T cells sorted from blood, collected at week 4, from a patient treated with tofacitinib. The CDR3 DNA is TGCAGCGCTAGCCCCAACCCAGGGCTCGGCACTGAAGCTTTCTTT. Translated, it gives CSASPNPGLGTEAFF.